The 9 T cell receptor beta chains below all came from one sample that was sequenced in a study of shared clonotypes between healthy human individuals. Clones were read by immunoSEQ multiplex PCR, and TCRdb kept only the in-frame ones, dropping some. The sample includes about 2.3 million clones, approximately 93% of them seen just once. Sequencing was carried out using naive CD4+ T cells from PBMCs. The subset was: CD45RA+ positively selected. The receptor source for this set is a man aged 18 to 30 in good health. Some clones in this sample may be carry-over from other donors' samples.

The gene calls are TRBV19 and TRBJ2-7; the match to TRBD2 covers 9 bases. The V and J ends lost 2 bases and 2 bases, in that order; junction bases with no gene match: 4. This CDR3 spans 15 amino acids. Per the germline V gene, CDR1 is LNHDA and CDR2 is SQIVND (reference sequence). The CDR3 loop is CASSIRVAGAYEQYF. CDR3 in DNA: TGTGCCAGTAGTATACGGGTAGCGGGAGCCTACGAGCAGTACTTC.

The rearrangement links TRBV28 to TRBJ2-3, with 9 positions matching TRBD2. The junction had 4 bases not matched to a gene; V was cut back by 0 bases and J by 3 bases. The CDR3 is 16 amino acids. Germline V gene lookup returns CDR1 MDHEN and CDR2 SYDVKM. As DNA, the CDR3 is TGTGCCAGCAGTTTATGGAGCGGGAGGCGGACAGATACGCAGTATTTT. The encoded protein is CASSLWSGRRTDTQYF. The full variable domain, completed using reference TRBV28 and TRBJ2-3, is DVKVTQSSRYLVKRTGEKVFLECVQDMDHENMFWYRQDPGLGLRLIYFSYDVKMKEKGDIPEGYSVSREKKERFSLILESASTNQTSMYLCASSLWSGRRTDTQYFGPGTRLTVL.

The chain carries TRBV2 and TRBJ2-5, with unresolved D. CDR1 is SNHLY, CDR2 FYNNEI, per germline. V lost 7 bases and J 1 base, leaving 10 bases between the germline ends. The CDR3 contains 13 residues. The CDR3 bases are TGTGCCAGCACTTCCGGGCTCCAAGAGACCCAGTACTTC. Its protein product is CASTSGLQETQYF. Full variable domain (rest looked up from reference TRBV2 and TRBJ2-5): EPEVTQTPSHQVTQMGQEVILRCVPISNHLYFYWYRQILGQKVEFLVSFYNNEISEKSEIFDDQFSVERPDGSNFTLKIRSTKLEDSAMYFCASTSGLQETQYFGPGTRLLVL.

The chain uses TRBV10-3 and TRBJ2-1; D is unclear. Germline values: CDR1 ENHRY, CDR2 SYGVKD. The CDR3 spans 12 residues. Between the trimmed V and J ends, which lost 6 bases and 8 bases, there was a span of 11 bases. CDR3 in amino acids: CAISPLGDEQFF. The CDR3 nucleotides are TGTGCCATCAGCCCCCTTGGGGATGAGCAGTTCTTC.

About this clone: The junction departs from germline at one end; a sequencing error may be responsible. The sample holds other DNA sequences that translate to the same CDR3. The chain couples TRBV20-1 to TRBJ2-1; D gene unclear. The germline CDR1 and CDR2 sequences are DFQATT and SNEGSKA (reference sequence). The CDR3 is made up of 10 amino acids. CDR3 bases: TGCAGTCCTAGAGGCAATGAGCAGTTCTTC. As protein: CSPRGNEQFF.

The count of this clone is one. The rearrangement uses TRBV5-4 and TRBJ2-5; maybe TRBD2 (5 bases). The CDR3 length is 13 residues. CDR1 SGHNT and CDR2 YYREEE come from the germline V gene (reference sequence). The V end was cut by 3 bases, the J end by 5 bases, with 11 bases between. The CDR3 loop is CASSSGLRETQYF. CDR3 in DNA: TGTGCCAGCAGCTCCGGACTTAGGGAGACCCAGTACTTC.

The table lists this clone with a count of one. CDR3 in amino acids: CSAGLAGREDTQYF. The DNA of the CDR3 is TGCAGCGCTGGACTAGCGGGAAGGGAGGATACGCAGTATTTT. This rearrangement joins TRBV29-1 to TRBJ2-3, with TRBD2 identical over 12 bases. The CDR3 is 14 residues long. Trimming at V came to 7 bases and at J to 6 bases, leaving 8 bases not matched to a gene. In germline, CDR1 is SQVTM, CDR2 ANQGSEA.

The J gene is TRBJ1-4, the V gene TRBV4-3; D unclear. V lost 0 bases, J lost 10 bases, and 18 bases lay in between. Germline V gives CDR1 LGHNA, CDR2 YSLEER. The CDR3 runs 16 residues. The CDR3 reads CASSQDRAGVRGKLFF. In DNA form, the CDR3 reads TGCGCCAGCAGCCAAGATCGGGCTGGGGTTCGGGGAAAACTGTTTTTT.

The chain links TRBV4-1 to TRBJ1-5; D is ambiguous. CDR1 and CDR2 (germline): MGHRA, YSYEKL. Trimming took off 1 base at V and 1 base at J, with 14 bases between the two ends. The CDR3 runs to 17 residues. The CDR3 loop reads CASSQGARGRSNQPQHF. Here the CDR3 DNA reads TGCGCCAGCAGCCAAGGGGCGCGAGGTAGGAGCAATCAGCCCCAGCATTTT.